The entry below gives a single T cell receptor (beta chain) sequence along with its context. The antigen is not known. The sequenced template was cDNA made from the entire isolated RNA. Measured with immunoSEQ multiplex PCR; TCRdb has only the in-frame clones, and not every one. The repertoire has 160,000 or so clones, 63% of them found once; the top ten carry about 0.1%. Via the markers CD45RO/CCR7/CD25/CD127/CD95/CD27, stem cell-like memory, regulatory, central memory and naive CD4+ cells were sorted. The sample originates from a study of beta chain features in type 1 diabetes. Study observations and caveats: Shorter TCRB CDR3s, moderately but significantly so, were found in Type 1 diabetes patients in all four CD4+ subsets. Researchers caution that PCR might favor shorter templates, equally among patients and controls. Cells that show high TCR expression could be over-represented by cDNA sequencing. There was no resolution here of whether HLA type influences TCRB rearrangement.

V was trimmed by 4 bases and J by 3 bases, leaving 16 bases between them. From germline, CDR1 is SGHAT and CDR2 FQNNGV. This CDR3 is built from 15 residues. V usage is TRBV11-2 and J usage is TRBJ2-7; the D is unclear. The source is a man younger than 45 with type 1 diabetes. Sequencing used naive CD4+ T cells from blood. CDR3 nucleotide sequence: TGTGCCAGCAGCTCCCCTTCCACTGGCAGCTACGAGCAGTACTTC. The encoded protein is CASSSPSTGSYEQYF.